One and the same sample provided the 32 T cell receptor beta chains below, sequenced in a study of blood T cell repertoires in COVID-19. The protocol was immunoSEQ multiplex PCR, while the TCRdb copy is restricted to in-frame clones and leaves out a portion. The sample includes 250,000 to 350,000 clones, roughly 83% seen only once; the top ten take 1.5% to 2%. Sample: peripheral blood. Source of these receptors: a woman aged 50 to 65 with acute or convalescent COVID-19.

This clone is a singleton in its sample. The gene calls are TRBV28 and TRBJ1-2; maybe TRBD1 (5 bases). The V end lost 3 bases, the J end lost 3 bases, and 14 bases lay between the germline ends. The germline gives CDR1 MDHEN, CDR2 SYDVKM. The CDR3 length is 15 residues. CDR3 protein: CASSLGAGRDYGYTF. In DNA, the CDR3 is TGTGCCAGCAGTTTGGGTGCAGGGAGGGACTATGGCTACACCTTC.

This clone was found a few times. The V call is TRBV5-4, the J call TRBJ2-7; 9 bases align to TRBD1. V lost 2 bases, J lost 4 bases, and 7 bases stayed unmatched. CDR3 length: 15 residues. Germline V gene sequence: CDR1 SGHNT, CDR2 YYREEE (reference sequence). This chain's CDR3 is CASSLTGTGTYEQYF. The CDR3 coding sequence is TGTGCCAGCAGCTTAACCGGGACAGGGACTTACGAGCAGTACTTC.

The chain links TRBV19 to TRBJ2-5; TRBD2 matches at 10 bases. The junction had 6 bases not matched to a gene; V was cut back by 7 bases and J by 4 bases. The germline V gene has CDR1 LNHDA and CDR2 SQIVND (reference sequence). This CDR3 contains 14 residues. The CDR3 sequence: CASTRTSGLETQYF. The CDR3 bases are TGTGCCAGTACCCGGACTAGCGGATTAGAGACCCAGTACTTC.

The chain is built from TRBV7-2 and TRBJ2-1; 8 bases align to TRBD2. Per the germline V gene, CDR1 is SGHTA and CDR2 is FQGNSA. This CDR3 spans 15 amino acids. J gave up 1 base and V 1 base, and 0 bases lay outside the gene matches. The CDR3 loop reads CASSLGGGSYNEQFF. CDR3 nucleotide sequence: TGTGCCAGCAGCTTAGGCGGGGGGTCCTACAATGAGCAGTTCTTC.

V gene TRBV4-1 combines with J gene TRBJ2-7; TRBD2 aligns across 11 bases. Trimming removed 1 base from V and 2 bases from J; junction bases left unmatched: 7. Germline V gives CDR1 MGHRA, CDR2 YSYEKL. This CDR3 is 17 amino acids long. CDR3 region: CASSQASLAGDTYEQYF. The CDR3 DNA reads TGCGCCAGCAGCCAAGCCTCACTAGCGGGGGATACCTACGAGCAGTACTTC.

V gene TRBV29-1 combines with J gene TRBJ2-7; D may be TRBD1 (5 bases). V was trimmed by 4 bases and J by 2 bases, leaving 9 bases between them. CDR3 size: 12 residues. The V gene's germline CDR1 is SQVTM and CDR2 ANQGSEA. CDR3 nucleotides: TGCAGCGTTGGACAGCCAGCCTACGAGCAGTACTTC. It codes for CSVGQPAYEQYF.

The chain couples TRBV25-1 to TRBJ1-1; D is unresolved. The germline gives CDR1 MGHDK, CDR2 SYGVNS. V was cut by 4 bases and J by 6 bases, with 21 bases left in between. The CDR3 consists of 16 residues. As DNA, the CDR3 is TGTGCCAGCAGTGGGGGAGACGGAACGGGGATCGCTGAAGCTTTCTTT. It translates to CASSGGDGTGIAEAFF. Complete variable domain (other parts from reference TRBV25-1 and TRBJ1-1): EADIYQTPRYLVIGTGKKITLECSQTMGHDKMYWYQQDPGMELHLIHYSYGVNSTEKGDLSSESTVSRIRTEHFPLTLESARPSHTSQYLCASSGGDGTGIAEAFFGQGTRLTVV.

The V and J genes are TRBV7-2 and TRBJ1-3, with unresolved D. The CDR3 covers 15 residues. Germline V gene lookup returns CDR1 SGHTA and CDR2 FQGNSA. V was cut by 1 base and J by 0 bases, with 7 bases left in between. CDR3: CASSLVQFSGNTIYF. The CDR3 DNA is TGTGCCAGCAGCTTAGTTCAGTTCTCTGGAAACACCATATATTTT.

This clone showed up just once. The chain combines TRBV28 with TRBJ1-2; TRBD1 is a possible D gene (6 bases). The CDR3 length is 15 residues. The germline gives CDR1 MDHEN, CDR2 SYDVKM. V was pared by 6 bases and J by 8 bases, with 22 bases between. As DNA, the CDR3 is TGTGCCAGCAGCTTCGGGGGGGGCTCGGGAACCGGCTACACCTTC. Residues: CASSFGGGSGTGYTF.

This clone turned up a few times. The CDR3 coding sequence is TGTGCCAGTAGTATTAGTTCTGCGGCCCACGAGCAGTTCTTC. Amino acids: CASSISSAAHEQFF. The chain combines TRBV19 with TRBJ2-1; D is ambiguous. The CDR3 extends over 14 amino acids. Germline loops: CDR1 LNHDA, CDR2 SQIVND (reference sequence). Deletions cut 3 bases from V and 10 bases from J, with 16 bases between.

The chain has TRBV28 and TRBJ2-7, with D uncertain. Germline CDR1 reads MDHEN; CDR2 reads SYDVKM. V was trimmed by 6 bases and J by 6 bases, leaving 9 bases between them. The CDR3 has 11 residues. CDR3 amino acids: CASRLSLEQYF. In DNA, the CDR3 is TGTGCCAGCAGACTTTCGCTCGAGCAGTACTTC.

The chain recombines TRBV28 with TRBJ1-1; D gene unclear. Germline CDR1 and CDR2: MDHEN and SYDVKM. The CDR3 runs 15 residues. The V end was cut by 1 base, the J end by 1 base, with 10 bases between. In DNA form, the CDR3 reads TGTGCCAGCAGTTTATTCTTCGTAGCGAACACTGAAGCTTTCTTT. Protein: CASSLFFVANTEAFF.

The CDR3: CASSPPWGYGSNEQFF. The CDR3 DNA follows: TGTGCCAGCTCACCACCCTGGGGCTACGGGTCCAATGAGCAGTTCTTC. V is TRBV18 and J is TRBJ2-1, with D perhaps TRBD1 (5 bases). The CDR3 runs to 16 residues. Looked up from germline, CDR1 is KGHSH and CDR2 is LQKENI. V was clipped by 0 bases and J by 6 bases, with 15 bases between them.

This sequence joins TRBV10-1 and TRBJ2-5, with D maybe TRBD2 (6 bases). The CDR3 has 15 amino acids. Looked up from germline, CDR1 is WNHNN and CDR2 is SYGVQD (reference sequence). Trimming removed 0 bases from V and 2 bases from J, with 10 bases in between. The CDR3 loop is CASSESGGAQETQYF. The CDR3 DNA reads as TGCGCCAGCAGTGAGTCGGGGGGTGCGCAAGAGACCCAGTACTTC.

This chain joins TRBV18 and TRBJ1-6; no reliable D call. V shed 5 bases and J shed 14 bases, with 19 bases lying between them. CDR3 length equals 14 residues. Germline-derived CDR1 and CDR2 are KGHSH and LQKENI. The CDR3 loop is CASSFPTTERSLHF. CDR3 nucleotides: TGTGCCAGCTCATTTCCTACAACAGAACGATCCCTCCACTTT.

The chain couples TRBV12-3 or TRBV12-4 to TRBJ2-1; TRBD1 matches at 10 bases. The CDR3 is made up of 12 amino acids. V dropped 2 bases and J dropped 15; count of bases not matched to a gene: 4. CDR3 DNA sequence: TGTGCCAGCAGTTTACGGGACAGGGGTTTGTTCTTC. This gives the protein CASSLRDRGLFF.

The chain joins TRBV28 to TRBJ1-1; 9 bases map to TRBD1. The CDR3 spans 17 residues. Germline V gene sequence: CDR1 MDHEN, CDR2 SYDVKM. After removal of 2 bases from V and 0 bases from J, the junction contained 7 bases not matched to a gene. DNA for the CDR3: TGTGCCAGCAGTTTACCGGGACAGGGAGGGATGAACACTGAAGCTTTCTTT. Protein product: CASSLPGQGGMNTEAFF.

The chain combines TRBV9 with TRBJ2-5; 7 bases agree with TRBD1. In germline, CDR1 is SGDLS, CDR2 YYNGEE. The CDR3 totals 14 residues. The trim removed 7 bases at V and 1 base at J, leaving 7 bases unmatched. The CDR3 sequence is CASGRGQPQETQYF. CDR3 coding DNA: TGTGCCAGCGGCCGGGGACAGCCCCAAGAGACCCAGTACTTC.

This chain connects TRBV27 to TRBJ2-4; 8 positions match TRBD1. The CDR3 totals 12 residues. Trimming took 5 bases from V and 16 from J; bases not matched to a gene: 10. Germline V gives CDR1 MNHEY, CDR2 SMNVEV (reference sequence). The CDR3 DNA is TGTGCCAGCAGTCCGACGGACAGGGTGATTTACTTC. It encodes CASSPTDRVIYF.

V and J are TRBV5-6 and TRBJ2-1, with D perhaps matching TRBD1 (5 bases). Germline V gives CDR1 SGHDT, CDR2 YYEEEE. V was pared by 5 bases and J by 10 bases, with 13 bases between. The CDR3 has 12 amino acids. CDR3 DNA sequence: TGTGCCAGCAGGGGTGGGGCGCGAGAGCAGTTCTTC. Translating gives CASRGGAREQFF.

The gene calls are TRBV6-5 and TRBJ1-1, with TRBD1 identical over 7 bases. Germline V gene data show CDR1 as MNHEY and CDR2 as SVGAGI. With 6 bases clipped from V and 5 bases from J, the junction kept 9 bases outside the gene matches. This CDR3 is built from 14 residues. This CDR3 reads CASSSGSRGTEAFF. CDR3 in DNA: TGTGCCAGCAGCTCCGGGAGCAGGGGGACTGAAGCTTTCTTT.

The V gene is TRBV7-3, the J gene TRBJ2-5, with TRBD1 identical over 9 bases. Germline CDR1 and CDR2: SGHTA and FQGTGA. The CDR3 contains 14 residues. V shed 5 bases, J shed 5 bases, and the junction held 6 bases outside the gene matches. CDR3 in amino acids: CASSQTGGRETQYF. CDR3 DNA: TGTGCCAGCAGCCAAACAGGGGGCCGGGAGACCCAGTACTTC.

The chain recombines TRBV12-3 or TRBV12-4 with TRBJ1-1; no definite D call. With 3 bases removed from V and 4 bases from J, the gap between germline ends came to 9 bases. This CDR3 is built from 13 residues. This CDR3 reads CASSLVGGTEAFF. The CDR3 DNA is TGTGCCAGCAGTTTGGTTGGAGGCACTGAAGCTTTCTTT.

The chain has TRBV7-9 and TRBJ2-5; D may be TRBD1 (6 bases). The CDR3 runs 15 residues. CDR1 is SEHNR and CDR2 is FQNEAQ in the germline V gene (reference sequence). V lost 5 bases and J 1 base, leaving 14 bases between the germline ends. This CDR3 reads CASSPTGSAQETQYF. The CDR3 DNA follows: TGTGCCAGCAGCCCGACAGGTAGCGCCCAAGAGACCCAGTACTTC.

V usage is TRBV11-2 and J usage is TRBJ2-2, with TRBD2 identical over 7 bases. The J segment lost 6 bases and the V segment lost 2 bases, leaving 3 bases of the junction unmatched. The CDR3 is 14 amino acids. In germline, CDR1 is SGHAT, CDR2 FQNNGV. CDR3 protein: CASSLLGLSGELFF. The CDR3 DNA sequence: TGTGCCAGCAGCTTATTGGGACTATCCGGGGAGCTGTTTTTT.

The DNA for the CDR3 is TGTGCCAGCTCCCGCAGCGGTAGCGGGAGGGCCCTGCTTGGCGAGCAGTACTTC. Protein product: CASSRSGSGRALLGEQYF. The rearrangement uses TRBV28 and TRBJ2-7; 11 bases map to TRBD2. The ends lost 8 bases at V and 6 bases at J; junction bases unmatched: 21. This CDR3 comprises 18 residues. Germline V gives CDR1 MDHEN, CDR2 SYDVKM.

This chain uses TRBV7-8 with TRBJ2-1; 9 bases are shared with TRBD1. V was clipped by 5 bases and J by 14 bases; unmatched bases: 7. CDR1 is SGHVS and CDR2 is FQNEAQ in the germline V gene. The CDR3 runs to 12 residues. CDR3 sequence (DNA): TGTGCCAGCAGCCCTGGACAGGGGTATAAGTTCTTC. Its translation: CASSPGQGYKFF.

This clone was seen a few times. The CDR3 DNA follows: TGTGCCAGTAGTTCTGACAGGGGAAATCAGCCCCAGCATTTT. Its protein is CASSSDRGNQPQHF. The chain employs TRBV19 and TRBJ1-5; TRBD1 matches 8 bases. The V gene's germline CDR1 is LNHDA and CDR2 SQIVND (reference sequence). With V trimmed by 5 bases and J by 4 bases, 4 bases remained unmatched. The CDR3 has 14 amino acids.

This clone was counted a single time. The chain links TRBV7-2 to TRBJ2-5; no firm D call. V was cut by 8 bases and J by 2 bases, with 18 bases left in between. Germline assignment: CDR1 SGHTA and CDR2 FQGNSA. The CDR3 is made up of 15 amino acids. The CDR3 loop is CASGYYTQKQETQYF. In DNA form, the CDR3 reads TGTGCCAGCGGCTATTACACACAGAAGCAAGAGACCCAGTACTTC.

The chain carries TRBV28 and TRBJ2-7, with D perhaps TRBD2 (5 bases). V lost 3 bases, J lost 3 bases, and 12 bases lay in between. Germline assignment: CDR1 MDHEN and CDR2 SYDVKM. The CDR3 has 14 amino acids. Written as DNA, the CDR3 is TGTGCCAGCAGTTTTAGTGGAGGCGGCTACGAGCAGTACTTC. Its translation: CASSFSGGGYEQYF.

This rearrangement joins TRBV5-1 to TRBJ2-1; D perhaps matches TRBD2 (6 bases). Deletions cut 4 bases from V and 8 bases from J, with 25 bases between. The CDR3 is 17 amino acids. CDR1 and CDR2 (germline): SGHRS, YFSETQ. CDR3 nucleotides: TGCGCCAGCAGCCTGCAAGCCCAGACTAGATCGGGGGATGAGCAGTTCTTC. Its translation is CASSLQAQTRSGDEQFF. Full variable domain (rest looked up from reference TRBV5-1 and TRBJ2-1): KAGVTQTPRYLIKTRGQQVTLSCSPISGHRSVSWYQQTPGQGLQFLFEYFSETQRNKGNFPGRFSGRQFSNSRSEMNVSTLELGDSALYLCASSLQAQTRSGDEQFFGPGTRLTVL.

The V and J genes are TRBV27 and TRBJ1-6, with 8 bases lining up with TRBD1. The germline V gene has CDR1 MNHEY and CDR2 SMNVEV (reference sequence). Trimming at V came to 3 bases and at J to 5 bases, leaving 9 bases not matched to a gene. The CDR3 totals 17 residues. As DNA, the CDR3 is TGTGCCAGCAGTTTTTCCAACTACAGGGGGGATAATTCACCCCTCCACTTT. As protein: CASSFSNYRGDNSPLHF.